This is a list of T cell receptor beta chains from one sample in a study of cytomegalovirus exposure and HLA in healthy donors. The method was immunoSEQ multiplex PCR; TCRdb's version includes in-frame clones alone and lacks a portion of them. The sample consists of some 180,000 clones, about four fifths of them appearing once. What was sequenced was PBMCs. The receptor source for this set is a female donor in good health and CMV-seronegative. The CDR3 runs from the conserved cysteine through the conserved F or W. The order of the fields is CDR3 length, V gene, CDR3 protein.

CDR3 length: 15; V gene: TRBV5-4; CDR3 protein: CASSLGQDRNTEAFF
CDR3 length: 15; V gene: TRBV9; CDR3 protein: CASSTWTGNTDTQYF
CDR3 length: 13; V gene: TRBV11-2; CDR3 protein: CASSLVGERGYTF
CDR3 length: 12; V gene: TRBV30; CDR3 protein: CAGKSGVYEQYF
CDR3 length: 12; V gene: TRBV2; CDR3 protein: CASSSRAETQYF
CDR3 length: 12; V gene: TRBV30; CDR3 protein: CAWPGQNTEAFF
CDR3 length: 16; V gene: TRBV7-9; CDR3 protein: CASSLLTGGPYTEAFF
CDR3 length: 15; V gene: TRBV7-9; CDR3 protein: CASSLGTSGKETQYF
CDR3 length: 13; V gene: TRBV11-2; CDR3 protein: CASSLGLAEVQYF
CDR3 length: 15; V gene: TRBV7-3; CDR3 protein: CASSLIGTGLSEQYF
CDR3 length: 13; V gene: TRBV29-1; CDR3 protein: CSVAREGNTEAFF
CDR3 length: 15; V gene: TRBV19; CDR3 protein: CASSAPSGGSEKLFF
CDR3 length: 14; V gene: TRBV11-1; CDR3 protein: CASTRAGQTGELFF
CDR3 length: 15; V gene: TRBV6-1; CDR3 protein: CASLNLETGHREQFF
CDR3 length: 16; V gene: TRBV11-2; CDR3 protein: CASSLGRTSGNNEQFF
CDR3 length: 14; V gene: TRBV7-6; CDR3 protein: CASSLVGDNDEQYF
CDR3 length: 17; V gene: TRBV4-1; CDR3 protein: CASSQVPQGARFQPQHF
CDR3 length: 11; V gene: TRBV12-5; CDR3 protein: CASGLYGELFF
CDR3 length: 16; V gene: TRBV6-6; CDR3 protein: CASSNTIGATNEKLFF
CDR3 length: 14; V gene: TRBV7-3; CDR3 protein: CASSLTGADYGYTF
CDR3 length: 14; V gene: TRBV29-1; CDR3 protein: CSVTGLLAVDEQFF
CDR3 length: 14; V gene: TRBV2; CDR3 protein: CASSGQGAGNTIYF
CDR3 length: 16; V gene: TRBV4-1; CDR3 protein: CASSQGYRGLTGELFF
CDR3 length: 16; V gene: TRBV5-1; CDR3 protein: CASSWAGTGLGYGYTF
CDR3 length: 13; V gene: TRBV19; CDR3 protein: CASSIGGRNEQYF
CDR3 length: 15; V gene: TRBV9; CDR3 protein: CASSETSGGANEQFF
CDR3 length: 14; V gene: TRBV7-2; CDR3 protein: CASSSQGIGEKLFF
CDR3 length: 13; V gene: TRBV7-3; CDR3 protein: CASSLGTEGTQYF
CDR3 length: 14; V gene: TRBV2; CDR3 protein: CAARAPGDNSPLHF
CDR3 length: 13; V gene: TRBV30; CDR3 protein: CAWIGGVSYEQYF
CDR3 length: 15; V gene: TRBV13; CDR3 protein: CASSLLAGGTGELFF
CDR3 length: 14; V gene: TRBV27; CDR3 protein: CASSLYQGISPQHF
CDR3 length: 13; V gene: TRBV4-2; CDR3 protein: CASSQDSADTQYF
CDR3 length: 14; V gene: TRBV30; CDR3 protein: CAWKTGQRNTEAFF
CDR3 length: 16; V gene: TRBV19; CDR3 protein: CASSIGQLIRNQPQHF
CDR3 length: 15; V gene: TRBV4-3; CDR3 protein: CASSQAQGFNEKLFF
CDR3 length: 15; V gene: TRBV27; CDR3 protein: CASSSQGGISYEQYF
CDR3 length: 16; V gene: TRBV14; CDR3 protein: CASSQVSGWGTDTQYF
CDR3 length: 17; V gene: TRBV18; CDR3 protein: CASSPAEWASRAYEQYF
CDR3 length: 15; V gene: TRBV7-8; CDR3 protein: CASSLSHQGIYEQYF
CDR3 length: 14; V gene: TRBV19; CDR3 protein: CASSPAEGAYEQYF
CDR3 length: 15; V gene: TRBV7-9; CDR3 protein: CASSLSGQGVFGYTF
CDR3 length: 14; V gene: TRBV21-1; CDR3 protein: CASSNGGGREEQYF
CDR3 length: 15; V gene: TRBV27; CDR3 protein: CASRPTAGGGETQYF
CDR3 length: 15; V gene: TRBV27; CDR3 protein: CASSLIGGLGYGYTF
CDR3 length: 14; V gene: TRBV29-1; CDR3 protein: CSVEGGAGADTQYF
CDR3 length: 14; V gene: TRBV4-2; CDR3 protein: CASRRGGNTGELFF
CDR3 length: 13; V gene: TRBV13; CDR3 protein: CASSQGSSYGYTF
CDR3 length: 12; V gene: TRBV5-1; CDR3 protein: CASRPDIYGYTF
CDR3 length: 16; V gene: TRBV7-7; CDR3 protein: CASRPLLAGMSDEQFF
CDR3 length: 17; V gene: TRBV2; CDR3 protein: CASTNLGSTGPNTEAFF
CDR3 length: 12; V gene: TRBV27; CDR3 protein: CASRPYGGELFF
CDR3 length: 15; V gene: TRBV14; CDR3 protein: CASSHTSGGYNEQFF
CDR3 length: 19; V gene: TRBV7-2; CDR3 protein: CASSLSQWGGTKGSRAQYF
CDR3 length: 15; V gene: TRBV9; CDR3 protein: CASSVGGQGGTEAFF
CDR3 length: 16; V gene: TRBV10-3; CDR3 protein: CAISSHLTSGRETQYF
CDR3 length: 17; V gene: TRBV7-7; CDR3 protein: CASSLDFLAGVTGELFF
CDR3 length: 13; V gene: TRBV15; CDR3 protein: CATSRDAGTEAFF